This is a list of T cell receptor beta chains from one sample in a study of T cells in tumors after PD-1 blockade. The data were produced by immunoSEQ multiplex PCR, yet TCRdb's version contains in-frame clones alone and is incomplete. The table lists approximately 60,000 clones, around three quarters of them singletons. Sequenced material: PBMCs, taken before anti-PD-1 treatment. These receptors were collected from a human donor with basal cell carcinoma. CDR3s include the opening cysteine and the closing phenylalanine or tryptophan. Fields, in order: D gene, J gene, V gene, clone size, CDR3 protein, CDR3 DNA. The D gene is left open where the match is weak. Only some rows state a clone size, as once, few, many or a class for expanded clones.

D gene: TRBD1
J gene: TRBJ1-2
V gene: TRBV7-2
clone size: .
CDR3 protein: CASSLAGQGAYYGYTF
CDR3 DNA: TGTGCCAGCAGCTTAGCCGGCCAGGGGGCTTACTATGGCTACACCTTC

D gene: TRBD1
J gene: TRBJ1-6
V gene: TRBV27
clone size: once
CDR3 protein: CASSFQQGAGSPLHF
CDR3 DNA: TGTGCCAGCAGTTTCCAACAGGGGGCGGGATCACCCCTCCACTTT

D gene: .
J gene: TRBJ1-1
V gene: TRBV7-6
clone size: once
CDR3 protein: CASSLARGTEAFF
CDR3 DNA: TGTGCCAGCAGCTTAGCGAGGGGCACTGAAGCTTTCTTT

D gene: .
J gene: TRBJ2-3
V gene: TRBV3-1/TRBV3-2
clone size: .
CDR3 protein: CASSQLALDTQYF
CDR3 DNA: TGTGCCAGCAGCCAACTAGCGCTCGATACGCAGTATTTT

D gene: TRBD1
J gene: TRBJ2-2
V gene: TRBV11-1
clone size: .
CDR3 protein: CASSYRGNTGELFF
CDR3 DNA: TGTGCCAGCAGCTACAGGGGTAACACCGGGGAGCTGTTTTTT

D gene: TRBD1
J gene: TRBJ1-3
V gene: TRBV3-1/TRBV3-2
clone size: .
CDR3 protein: CASSRQGGNTIYF
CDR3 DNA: TGTGCCAGCAGTCGACAGGGGGGAAACACCATATATTTT

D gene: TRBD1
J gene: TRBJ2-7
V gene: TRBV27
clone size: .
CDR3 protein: CASRPHRQGGEQYF
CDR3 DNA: TGTGCCAGCAGACCACATCGACAGGGGGGGGAGCAGTACTTC

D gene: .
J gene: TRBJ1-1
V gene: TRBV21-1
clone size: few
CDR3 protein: CASSKRGGGTFTEAFF
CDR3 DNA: TGTGCCAGCAGCAAAAGGGGGGGAGGGACCTTCACTGAAGCTTTCTTT

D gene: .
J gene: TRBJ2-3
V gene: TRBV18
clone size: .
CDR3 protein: CASSPPGRSTDTQYF
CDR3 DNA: TGTGCCAGCTCACCCCCGGGACGTAGCACAGATACGCAGTATTTT

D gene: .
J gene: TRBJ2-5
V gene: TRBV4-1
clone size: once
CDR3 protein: CASSQEGHNPQETQYF
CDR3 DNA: TGCGCCAGCAGCCAAGAGGGGCATAACCCTCAAGAGACCCAGTACTTC

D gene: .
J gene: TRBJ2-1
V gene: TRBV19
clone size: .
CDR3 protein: CASSTSAVSYNEQFF
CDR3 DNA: TGTGCCAGTAGTACCTCAGCGGTTTCTTACAATGAGCAGTTCTTC

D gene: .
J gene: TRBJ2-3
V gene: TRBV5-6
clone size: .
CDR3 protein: CASSPAGTPDTQYF
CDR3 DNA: TGTGCCAGCAGTCCAGCCGGGACACCAGATACGCAGTATTTT

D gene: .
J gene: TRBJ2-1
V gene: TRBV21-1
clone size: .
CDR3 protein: CASSKFRERENSNEQFF
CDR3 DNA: TGTGCCAGCAGCAAATTTAGGGAGCGGGAGAATTCCAATGAGCAGTTCTTC

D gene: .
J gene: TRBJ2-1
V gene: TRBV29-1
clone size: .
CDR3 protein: CSYQRGTSSYNEQFF
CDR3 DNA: TGCAGCTATCAACGAGGCACGAGCTCCTACAATGAGCAGTTCTTC

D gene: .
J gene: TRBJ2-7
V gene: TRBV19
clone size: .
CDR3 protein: CASRDSRSEQYF
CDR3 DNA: TGTGCCAGTAGGGACTCGCGGTCCGAGCAGTACTTC

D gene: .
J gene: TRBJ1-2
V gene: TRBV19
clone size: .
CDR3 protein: CASSIAAGATYGYTF
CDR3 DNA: TGTGCCAGTAGTATAGCGGCCGGGGCTACCTATGGCTACACCTTC

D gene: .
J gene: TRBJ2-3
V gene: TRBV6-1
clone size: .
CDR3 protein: CASSDFGSAVAQYF
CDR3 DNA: TGTGCCAGCAGCGATTTCGGATCGGCTGTGGCGCAGTATTTT

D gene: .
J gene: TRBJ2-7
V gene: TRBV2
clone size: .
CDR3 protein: CASSELPPGASEQYF
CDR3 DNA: TGTGCCAGCAGCGAACTACCGCCGGGGGCGTCTGAGCAGTACTTC

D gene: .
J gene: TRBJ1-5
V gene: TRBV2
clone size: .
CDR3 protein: CASSEAGKGSQHF
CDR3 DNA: TGTGCCAGCAGTGAAGCTGGAAAAGGGTCCCAGCATTTT

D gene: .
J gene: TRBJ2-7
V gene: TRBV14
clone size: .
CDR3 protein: CASSHDGMSSYEQYF
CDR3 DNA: TGTGCCAGCAGCCATGACGGGATGAGCTCCTACGAGCAGTACTTC

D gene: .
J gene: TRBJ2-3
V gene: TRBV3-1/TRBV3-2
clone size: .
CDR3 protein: CASSQDALQMRQYF
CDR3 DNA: TGTGCCAGCAGCCAAGATGCTCTTCAGATGAGGCAGTATTTT

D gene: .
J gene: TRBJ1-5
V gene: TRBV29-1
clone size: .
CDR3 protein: CSVEFHSNQPQHF
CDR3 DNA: TGCAGCGTTGAATTCCATAGCAATCAGCCCCAGCATTTT

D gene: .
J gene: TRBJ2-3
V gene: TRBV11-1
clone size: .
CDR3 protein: CASSPSTLPQTDTQYF
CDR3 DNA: TGTGCCAGCAGCCCTTCTACACTGCCGCAAACTGATACGCAGTATTTT

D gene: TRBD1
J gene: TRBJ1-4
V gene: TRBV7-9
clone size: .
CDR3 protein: CASSLGTGGSEKLFF
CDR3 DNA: TGTGCCAGCAGCTTAGGGACAGGGGGCAGTGAAAAACTGTTTTTT

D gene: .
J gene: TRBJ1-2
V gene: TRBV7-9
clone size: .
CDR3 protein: CASSYGHRAGGYGYTF
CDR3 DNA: TGTGCCAGCAGCTACGGCCACAGGGCTGGAGGCTATGGCTACACCTTC

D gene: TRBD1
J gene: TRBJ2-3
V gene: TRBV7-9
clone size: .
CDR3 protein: CASSSRDRGSDTQYF
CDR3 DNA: TGTGCCAGCAGCTCCCGGGACAGGGGCTCAGATACGCAGTATTTT

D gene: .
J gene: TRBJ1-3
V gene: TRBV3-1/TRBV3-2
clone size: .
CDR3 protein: CASSPGGVGNTIYF
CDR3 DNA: TGTGCCAGCAGCCCAGGAGGGGTCGGAAACACCATATATTTT

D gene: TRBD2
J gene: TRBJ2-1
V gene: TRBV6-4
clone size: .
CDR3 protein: CASSELGGSYNEQFF
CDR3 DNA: TGTGCCAGCAGTGAGCTGGGGGGGTCCTACAATGAGCAGTTCTTC

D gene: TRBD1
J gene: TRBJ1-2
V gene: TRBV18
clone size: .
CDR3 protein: CASSPSQGADYGYTF
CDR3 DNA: TGTGCCAGCTCACCGTCCCAGGGGGCCGACTATGGCTACACCTTC

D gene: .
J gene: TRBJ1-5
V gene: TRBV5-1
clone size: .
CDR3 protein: CASSLWGNQPQHF
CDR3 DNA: TGCGCCAGCAGCTTGTGGGGGAATCAGCCCCAGCATTTT

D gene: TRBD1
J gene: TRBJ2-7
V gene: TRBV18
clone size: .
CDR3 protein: CASSPGTGPYEQYF
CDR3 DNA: TGTGCCAGCTCACCAGGGACAGGACCCTACGAGCAGTACTTC

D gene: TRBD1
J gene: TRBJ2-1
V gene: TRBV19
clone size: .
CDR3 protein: CASSTTGVQQFF
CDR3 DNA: TGTGCCAGTAGTACCACAGGGGTACAGCAGTTCTTC

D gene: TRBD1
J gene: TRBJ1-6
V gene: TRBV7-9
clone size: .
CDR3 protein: CASSGQAAPLHF
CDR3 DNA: TGTGCCAGCAGCGGACAGGCGGCACCCCTCCACTTT

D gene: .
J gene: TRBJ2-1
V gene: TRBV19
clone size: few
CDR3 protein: CASTQTRRGYYNEQFF
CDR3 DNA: TGTGCCAGTACCCAAACTCGGCGGGGTTACTACAATGAGCAGTTCTTC

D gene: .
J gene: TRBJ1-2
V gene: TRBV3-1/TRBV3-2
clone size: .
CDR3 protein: CASSQDNRGYGYTF
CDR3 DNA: TGTGCCAGCAGCCAAGATAATAGGGGCTATGGCTACACCTTC

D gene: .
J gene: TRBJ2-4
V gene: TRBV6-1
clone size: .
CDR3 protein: CASSEALGGPRGGDIQYF
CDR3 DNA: TGTGCCAGCAGTGAAGCGCTCGGGGGCCCCAGGGGTGGTGACATTCAGTACTTC

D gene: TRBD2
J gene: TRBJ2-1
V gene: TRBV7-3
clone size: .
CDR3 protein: CASSFSGGDYNEQFF
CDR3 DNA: TGTGCCAGCAGCTTTAGCGGGGGTGATTACAATGAGCAGTTCTTC

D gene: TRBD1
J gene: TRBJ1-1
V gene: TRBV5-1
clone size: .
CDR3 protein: CASSQGQYTEAFF
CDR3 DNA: TGCGCCAGCAGCCAGGGACAGTACACTGAAGCTTTCTTT

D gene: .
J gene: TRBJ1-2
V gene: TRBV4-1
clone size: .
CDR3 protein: CASSQFRDTSYGYTF
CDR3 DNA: TGCGCCAGCAGCCAATTCCGGGACACCTCCTATGGCTACACCTTC

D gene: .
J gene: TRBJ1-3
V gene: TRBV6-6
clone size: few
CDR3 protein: CASSYSSGNTIYF
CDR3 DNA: TGTGCCAGCAGTTACTCGTCTGGAAACACCATATATTTT

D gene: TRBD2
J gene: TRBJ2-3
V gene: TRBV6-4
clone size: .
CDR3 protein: CASSDAGGPDTQYF
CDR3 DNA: TGTGCCAGCAGTGACGCGGGGGGGCCAGATACGCAGTATTTT

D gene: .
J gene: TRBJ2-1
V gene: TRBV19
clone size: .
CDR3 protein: CASSIGFRGGERDEQFF
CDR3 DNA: TGTGCCAGTAGTATAGGGTTTAGGGGGGGCGAGAGGGATGAGCAGTTCTTC

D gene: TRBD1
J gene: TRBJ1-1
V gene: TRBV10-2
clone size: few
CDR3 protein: CASTTHPDRANTEAFF
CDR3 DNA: TGCGCCAGCACCACCCATCCCGACAGGGCGAACACTGAAGCTTTCTTT

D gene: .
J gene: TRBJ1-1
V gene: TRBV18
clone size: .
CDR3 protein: CASSPGMNTEAFF
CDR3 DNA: TGTGCCAGCTCACCAGGAATGAACACTGAAGCTTTCTTT